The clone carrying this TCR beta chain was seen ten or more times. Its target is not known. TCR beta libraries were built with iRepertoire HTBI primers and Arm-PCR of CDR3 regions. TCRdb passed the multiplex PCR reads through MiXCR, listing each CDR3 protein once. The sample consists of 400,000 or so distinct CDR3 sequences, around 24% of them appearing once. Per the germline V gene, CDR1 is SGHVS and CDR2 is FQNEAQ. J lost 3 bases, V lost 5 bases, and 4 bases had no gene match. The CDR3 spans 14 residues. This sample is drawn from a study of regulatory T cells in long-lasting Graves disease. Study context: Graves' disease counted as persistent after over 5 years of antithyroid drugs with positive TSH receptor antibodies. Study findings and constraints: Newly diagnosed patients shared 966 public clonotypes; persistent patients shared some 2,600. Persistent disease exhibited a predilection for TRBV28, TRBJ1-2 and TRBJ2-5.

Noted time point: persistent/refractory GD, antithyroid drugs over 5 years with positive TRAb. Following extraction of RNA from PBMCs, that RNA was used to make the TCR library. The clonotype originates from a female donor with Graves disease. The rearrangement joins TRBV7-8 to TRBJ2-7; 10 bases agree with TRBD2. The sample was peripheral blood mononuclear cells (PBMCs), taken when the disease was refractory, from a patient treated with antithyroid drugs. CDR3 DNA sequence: TGTGCCAGCAGCCAAACTAGCGGGAACTACGAGCAGTACTTC. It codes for CASSQTSGNYEQYF.